The sequence of this T cell receptor beta chain was determined in a study of regulatory T cells in long-lasting Graves disease. CDR3 size: 14 residues. Between the trimmed V and J ends, which lost 4 bases and 6 bases, there was a span of 16 bases. Germline CDR1 DFQATT, CDR2 SNEGSKA (reference sequence). To make TCR beta libraries, researchers used iRepertoire HTBI primers and Arm-PCR of CDR3 regions. TCRdb used MiXCR to reprocess the multiplex PCR reads, holding one entry per CDR3 protein. The sample has a few hundred thousand distinct CDR3 sequences, approximately 15% seen once; the top ten hold 8% to 10%. Indicated time point: newly diagnosed GD, antithyroid drugs for less than 3 months. RNA extracted from PBMCs served as the sequencing template. Peripheral blood, roughly 8.1 milliliters of it, was drawn into EDTA tubes. These data also formed part of another study, on T cells in Graves' hyperthyroidism and ophthalmopathy. That paper states: Carried out on the TCR CDR3, a first-round RT-PCR used the HTBI primer set.

The TCR sequence derives from a man in his thirties or forties with Graves disease. This specimen was peripheral blood mononuclear cells (PBMCs), taken at new diagnosis, from a patient treated with antithyroid drugs. This chain uses TRBV20-1 with TRBJ2-1; perhaps TRBD2 as D (6 bases). The CDR3 sequence: CSANGEAGSNEQFF. The CDR3 DNA reads TGCAGTGCTAATGGGGAGGCGGGATCCAATGAGCAGTTCTTC.